This T cell receptor (beta chain) stems from a study of OX40 agonist ivuxolimab in advanced cancers. At the level of the study: Mean age about 60 years, range about 20 to 90; about 81% male.

The CDR3 is made up of 13 amino acids. With 8 bases clipped from V and 3 bases from J, the junction kept 8 bases outside the gene matches. Germline-derived CDR1 and CDR2 are SGHRS and YFSETQ. The assay was immunoSEQ multiplex PCR, and TCRdb's table has in-frame clones only and misses some. The data show 50,000 to 75,000 clones, roughly four fifths seen once. The receptor was isolated from an adult with an advanced solid tumor such as melanoma, head and neck, liver or kidney cancer. This chain connects TRBV5-1 to TRBJ2-7; TRBD1 matches at 7 bases. Sequencing used CD4+ or CD8+ T cells sorted from blood, obtained in a trial of the OX40 agonist ivuxolimab. The CDR3 DNA reads as TGCGCCAGTCGTTCGGGACAGAACTACGAGCAGTACTTC. This sequence encodes CASRSGQNYEQYF.